Each of the 20 T cell receptor beta chains below was sequenced from the same sample in a study of blood T cell repertoires in COVID-19. Assay used: immunoSEQ multiplex PCR; TCRdb lists only in-frame clones, some missing. The repertoire holds just over 650,000 clones, with about 87% as singletons. The sequenced material came from peripheral blood. Source of these receptors: a woman under 30 with acute or convalescent COVID-19.

The CDR3 reads CASSHGGNYGYTF. The CDR3 DNA follows: TGTGCCAGCAGCCACGGAGGTAACTATGGCTACACCTTC. The chain couples TRBV3-1 (or the pseudogene TRBV3-2) to TRBJ1-2; D unclear. This CDR3 is 13 amino acids long. Germline V lookup: CDR1 LGHDT, CDR2 YNNKEL (reference sequence). Trimming took 3 bases from V and 1 from J, leaving 6 bases between them.

This clone has just a few counts. J is TRBJ2-7 and V is TRBV6-1, with TRBD1 matching 8 bases. The CDR3 contains 14 residues. The V and J ends lost 2 bases and 6 bases, in that order; junction bases with no gene match: 6. Per the germline V gene, CDR1 is MNHNS and CDR2 is SASEGT. In DNA form, the CDR3 reads TGTGCCAGCAGTGAACAGGGGGCGCTTCTCGAGCAGTACTTC. Its translation is CASSEQGALLEQYF.

The chain uses TRBV6-5 and TRBJ1-2; no definite D call. Germline values: CDR1 MNHEY, CDR2 SVGAGI. The CDR3 is 15 amino acids. V was clipped by 6 bases and J by 1 base, with 15 bases between them. In DNA, the CDR3 is TGTGCCAGCAGACCCCTAGGCGGGGATAACTATGGCTACACCTTC. This codes for CASRPLGGDNYGYTF.

V usage is TRBV13 and J usage is TRBJ1-2, with a possible D match to TRBD1 (6 bases). The CDR3 has 14 residues. V was clipped by 3 bases and J by 0 bases, with 8 bases between them. From germline, CDR1 is PRHDT and CDR2 FYEKMQ (reference sequence). CDR3 amino acids: CASSLQGTNYGYTF. Written as DNA, the CDR3 is TGTGCCAGCAGCTTGCAGGGGACTAACTATGGCTACACCTTC.

This chain uses TRBV11-1 with TRBJ1-6; maybe TRBD1 (5 bases). V gave up 6 bases and J gave up 7 bases, with 16 bases separating them. This CDR3 has 15 residues. CDR1 is SGHAT and CDR2 is FQDESV in the germline V gene (reference sequence). The CDR3 DNA sequence: TGTGCCAGCAGTGGTTCTGGGGGAGGGAATTCACCCCTCCACTTT. It encodes CASSGSGGGNSPLHF.

The rearrangement uses TRBV27 and TRBJ1-2; D is undetermined. Germline CDR1 reads MNHEY; CDR2 reads SMNVEV (reference sequence). The CDR3 runs 15 residues. V lost 2 bases and J 5 bases, leaving 15 bases between the germline ends. The CDR3 DNA sequence: TGTGCCAGCAGTTTACGAGGCGCAGATTCGTATGGCTACACCTTC. Protein: CASSLRGADSYGYTF.

The chain links TRBV4-3 to TRBJ1-3, with 10 bases lining up with TRBD1. The CDR3 consists of 17 residues. From germline, CDR1 is LGHNA and CDR2 YSLEER. V lost 0 bases and J lost 2; bases outside the gene matches: 4. The CDR3 sequence is CASSQDLGQGTGNTIYF. The CDR3 DNA reads TGCGCCAGCAGCCAAGATCTGGGACAGGGGACTGGAAACACCATATATTTT.

Regarding this clone: At one of its ends the junction is not consistent with the germline gene, which may arise from a read error. The chain employs TRBV2 and TRBJ1-2; no firm D call. Germline CDR1 is SNHLY and CDR2 is FYNNEI. The length of the CDR3 is 12 residues. DNA for the CDR3: TGTGCCAGCAGGGAAGTCCTCTCTGGCTACACCTTC. This encodes CASREVLSGYTF.

CDR3 residues: CASSEAGVGNTEAFF. The CDR3 DNA sequence: TGTGCCAGCAGTGAAGCAGGGGTAGGTAACACTGAAGCTTTCTTT. J is TRBJ1-1 and V is TRBV2, with D maybe TRBD1 (5 bases). The CDR3 is 15 amino acids. The V and J ends lost 0 bases and 2 bases respectively, with 10 bases between them. Germline assignment: CDR1 SNHLY and CDR2 FYNNEI. Filled out from reference TRBV2 and TRBJ1-1, the complete variable domain reads EPEVTQTPSHQVTQMGQEVILRCVPISNHLYFYWYRQILGQKVEFLVSFYNNEISEKSEIFDDQFSVERPDGSNFTLKIRSTKLEDSAMYFCASSEAGVGNTEAFFGQGTRLTVV.

The CDR3 DNA reads TGTGCCAGTAGTGCGAGTCTCTGGGGCTACACCTTC. Protein product: CASSASLWGYTF. V is TRBV19 and J is TRBJ1-2; D gene uncertain. The CDR3 sequence is 12 residues long. Germline assignment: CDR1 LNHDA and CDR2 SQIVND (reference sequence). The V gene lost 5 bases and the J gene lost 8 bases, with 12 bases spanning the gap.

This chain joins TRBV6-5 and TRBJ1-5, with TRBD1 identical over 9 bases. With V trimmed by 7 bases and J by 6 bases, 4 bases remained unmatched. The CDR3 contains 13 residues. The germline V gene has CDR1 MNHEY and CDR2 SVGAGI. This CDR3 is CASKQGAFQPQHF. The CDR3 coding sequence is TGTGCCAGCAAACAGGGGGCCTTTCAGCCCCAGCATTTT.

The rearrangement uses TRBV24-1 and TRBJ1-3, with TRBD1 matching over 7 bases. The germline gives CDR1 KGHDR, CDR2 SFDVKD. J was trimmed by 0 bases and V by 3 bases; bases with no gene match: 7. The CDR3 is made up of 17 amino acids. The DNA of the CDR3 is TGTGCCACCAGTGATGCCACGACAGGGAGCTCTGGAAACACCATATATTTT. Its translation is CATSDATTGSSGNTIYF.

This chain connects TRBV7-9 to TRBJ2-2, with D maybe TRBD1 (6 bases). The length of the CDR3 is 16 residues. The germline V gene encodes CDR1 SEHNR and CDR2 FQNEAQ (reference sequence). The germline V and J ends were trimmed by 2 bases and 6 bases, with 16 bases remaining between them. CDR3 nucleotides: TGTGCCAGCAGCTTAACCGGGACACTTCTTTCCGGGGAGCTGTTTTTT. Its translation: CASSLTGTLLSGELFF.

The chain is built from TRBV2 and TRBJ2-7; TRBD1 is a possible D gene (5 bases). This CDR3 is 12 amino acids long. V lost 10 bases, J lost 3 bases, and 13 bases lay in between. The germline V gene has CDR1 SNHLY and CDR2 FYNNEI. CDR3 in amino acids: CATALGLYEQYF. CDR3 nucleotides: TGTGCCACCGCCTTGGGGCTCTACGAGCAGTACTTC.

The chain joins TRBV2 to TRBJ1-5; 7 nucleotides line up with TRBD1. The germline CDR1 and CDR2 sequences are SNHLY and FYNNEI. Unmatched junction bases numbered 4, after V lost 5 bases and J lost 3 bases. This CDR3 region has 14 residues. The CDR3 is CASSWTGLNQPQHF. CDR3 in DNA: TGTGCCAGCAGTTGGACAGGACTCAATCAGCCCCAGCATTTT.

The genes are TRBV4-3 and TRBJ2-2; D perhaps matches TRBD1 (6 bases). Germline V CDR1 and CDR2: LGHNA, YSLEER. This CDR3 spans 15 amino acids. Trimming cost V 0 bases and J 6 bases, with 11 bases left between them. The CDR3 coding sequence is TGCGCCAGCAGCCAAGAAGGTCCAGGGGCCGGGGAGCTGTTTTTT. This sequence encodes CASSQEGPGAGELFF.

J is TRBJ1-3 and V is TRBV28; TRBD1 might be the D (5 bases). Germline CDR1 is MDHEN and CDR2 is SYDVKM. The CDR3 sequence is 14 residues long. Trimming removed 6 bases at V and 2 bases at J, with 11 bases between. The CDR3 here is CASSTGGAGNTIYF. CDR3 coding DNA: TGTGCCAGCAGCACCGGGGGGGCTGGAAACACCATATATTTT.

The chain links TRBV6-2 or TRBV6-3 to TRBJ1-5; D remains ambiguous. The V end lost 5 bases, the J end lost 4 bases, and 21 bases lay between the germline ends. CDR1 and CDR2 (germline): MNHEY, SVGEGT. CDR3 length: 17 residues. The chain's CDR3 is CASSTRVPSSLNQPQHF. In nucleotides, the CDR3 is TGTGCCAGCAGTACCCGTGTCCCATCCTCCCTAAATCAGCCCCAGCATTTT.

Note on this clone: The identical CDR3 is also encoded by other nucleotide sequences in the sample. The J gene is TRBJ2-7, the V gene TRBV3-1 (or the pseudogene TRBV3-2), with 9 bases matching TRBD2. V shed 6 bases, J shed 1 base, and the junction held 4 bases outside the gene matches. Germline lookup yields CDR1 LGHDT and CDR2 YNNKEL (reference sequence). The CDR3 covers 14 residues. CDR3 in DNA: TGTGCCAGCAGTCGAAGCGGGGGGTCCTACGAGCAGTACTTC. Its protein is CASSRSGGSYEQYF.

V gene TRBV7-9 combines with J gene TRBJ2-7, with 10 nucleotides matching TRBD1. The CDR3 totals 14 residues. CDR1 is SEHNR, CDR2 FQNEAQ, per germline (reference sequence). V was clipped by 5 bases and J by 5 bases; unmatched bases: 6. The CDR3 DNA sequence: TGTGCCAGCAGCCCCGGGACAGGGGCGGACGAGCAGTACTTC. This sequence encodes CASSPGTGADEQYF.